One T cell receptor beta chain is described in this entry. The data are from a study of blood T cell repertoires in COVID-19. There are 14 residues in the CDR3. With 5 bases removed from V and 3 bases from J, the gap between germline ends came to 13 bases. The germline CDR1 and CDR2 sequences are LNHDA and SQIVND (reference sequence). Sequencing was performed with immunoSEQ multiplex PCR; in TCRdb, only in-frame clones are kept and a portion is missing. Seen here are 130,000 to 150,000 clones, more than 75% observed once, and the top ten hold about 4.3%. J is TRBJ1-1 and V is TRBV19; no clear D. The sequence came from a woman aged 40 to 50 with acute or convalescent COVID-19. Sequencing used peripheral blood. The CDR3 DNA is TGTGCCAGTAGTCCCAGAGCGAGGGACACTGAAGCTTTCTTT. This codes for CASSPRARDTEAFF.